The entry below describes one T cell receptor beta chain. The sample comes from a study of cytomegalovirus exposure and HLA in healthy donors. Overall study context: Earlier results showed almost 120 million unique TCR beta sequences derived from approximately 180 million T cells.

PCR employed 60 Vbeta and 13 Jbeta primers. Profiled with immunoSEQ multiplex PCR; TCRdb holds only in-frame clones, not every one. The table records fewer than 250,000 clones, around 80% of them present only once. This receptor was obtained from a woman aged 40 to 50 in good health and CMV-seronegative. Sequenced material: PBMCs.

CDR3 residues: CASSLVGQVYEQYF. DNA for the CDR3: TGTGCCAGCAGCTTGGTGGGACAGGTCTACGAGCAGTACTTC. The chain employs TRBV5-4 and TRBJ2-7; the match to TRBD1 covers 8 bases. This CDR3 is built from 14 residues. CDR1 is SGHNT, CDR2 YYREEE, per germline (reference sequence). Trimming took 0 bases from V and 3 from J; bases not matched to a gene: 2.